Listed below are T cell receptor beta chains from one sample, sequenced in a study of T cell repertoires in cytomegalovirus infection. A single record per CDR3 protein comes from TCRdb applying MiXCR to the reads. The repertoire holds around 450,000 distinct CDR3 sequences, with about 10% as singletons. The specimen was PBMCs. Receptors were obtained from a human donor in good health (CMV status not recorded). Some clones in this sample may be carry-over from other donors' samples. The CDR3 runs from the conserved cysteine through the conserved F or W. A D gene is named only where the DNA matches it firmly. Clone size is given for some rows only: seen once, a few or many times, or a class if the clone is expanded.

>TRBV19|TRBJ2-2|many|NA
CASSIKGRSPTGELFF
TGTGCCAGTAGTATCAAAGGAAGAAGTCCCACCGGGGAGCTGTTTTTT
>TRBV11-2|TRBJ2-5|many|NA
CASRLFRSATRETQYF
TGTGCCAGCAGACTCTTTCGGTCGGCCACCCGAGAGACCCAGTACTTC
>TRBV11-2|TRBJ2-3|many|NA
CASSLRPGEPTDTQYF
TGTGCCAGCAGCTTAAGGCCAGGGGAGCCCACAGATACGCAGTATTTT
>TRBV5-1|TRBJ1-2|NA|NA
CASSSPDLRGYTF
TGCGCCAGCAGCTCCCCCGACCTGAGAGGCTACACCTTC
>TRBV7-6|TRBJ1-6|many|NA
CASSNPARRPSPLHF
TGTGCCAGCAGCAACCCGGCTAGGCGTCCTTCACCCCTCCACTTT
>TRBV20-1|TRBJ1-2|NA|TRBD1
CSASRNRGLLPEYGYTF
TGCAGTGCTAGCAGAAACAGGGGGCTCTTGCCCGAATATGGCTACACCTTC
>TRBV12-3/TRBV12-4|TRBJ1-2|many|NA
CASSRGGGRGYGYTF
TGTGCCAGCAGTCGAGGGGGAGGGCGCGGCTATGGCTACACCTTC
>TRBV7-8|TRBJ1-1|NA|NA
CASSFPGGNTEAFF
TGTGCCAGCAGCTTTCCGGGGGGGAACACTGAAGCTTTCTTT
>TRBV5-4|TRBJ2-1|NA|NA
CASSSRSGSYNEQFF
TGTGCCAGCAGCTCCCGAAGCGGGTCCTACAATGAGCAGTTCTTC
>TRBV24-1|TRBJ2-3|many|NA
CATSDVGVSGATQYF
TGTGCCACCAGTGATGTCGGAGTGTCTGGTGCTACGCAGTATTTT
>TRBV18|TRBJ2-4|few|NA
CASSPGGGKNIQYF
TGTGCCAGCTCACCAGGGGGCGGAAAAAACATTCAGTACTTC
>TRBV5-5|TRBJ2-2|NA|NA
CANTPGGLTGELFF
TGTGCCAACACCCCCGGGGGTCTCACCGGGGAGCTGTTTTTT
>TRBV2|TRBJ1-1|many|NA
CASSRNGGTNTEAFF
TGTGCCAGCAGCCGAAACGGGGGCACGAACACTGAAGCTTTCTTT
>TRBV12-3/TRBV12-4|TRBJ1-2|NA|NA
CAAIYPRGGDYGYTF
TGTGCCGCCATCTACCCCCGGGGGGGGGACTATGGCTACACCTTC
>TRBV7-6|TRBJ2-2|NA|NA
CASSFGGGDVNTGELFF
TGTGCCAGCAGCTTCGGGGGCGGGGACGTTAACACCGGGGAGCTGTTTTTT
>TRBV5-5|TRBJ1-5|NA|NA
CASSLEQGAQPQHF
TGTGCCAGCAGCTTGGAACAGGGTGCTCAGCCCCAGCATTTT
>TRBV9|TRBJ2-1|few|NA
CASSVEQGPASNEQFF
TGTGCCAGCAGCGTAGAGCAAGGCCCAGCTTCCAATGAGCAGTTCTTC
>TRBV12-3/TRBV12-4|TRBJ2-7|many|NA
CASSPDYEQYF
TGTGCCAGCAGTCCAGATTACGAGCAGTACTTC
>TRBV20-1|TRBJ1-1|NA|NA
CSARASGSTEAFF
TGCAGTGCTAGGGCGTCGGGAAGCACTGAAGCTTTCTTT
>TRBV5-1|TRBJ2-4|NA|NA
CASSPDSGLNIQYF
TGCGCCAGCAGCCCGGACAGTGGGTTGAACATTCAGTACTTC
>TRBV11-2|TRBJ2-5|many|NA
CASSFGGNQETQYF
TGTGCCAGCAGCTTTGGGGGAAACCAAGAGACCCAGTACTTC
>TRBV6-6|TRBJ1-2|many|TRBD1
CASSYWRDSLYYGYTF
TGTGCCAGCAGTTACTGGAGGGACAGCCTATACTATGGCTACACCTTC
>TRBV29-1|TRBJ2-7|NA|TRBD1
CSAAGGSEQYF
TGCAGCGCAGCAGGGGGCTCCGAGCAGTACTTC
>TRBV6-1|TRBJ2-7|many|NA
CASKTGRTGTYEQYF
TGTGCCAGCAAGACTGGACGAACCGGGACCTACGAGCAGTACTTC
>TRBV28|TRBJ2-3|many|TRBD2
CASSDPGLPTTDTQYF
TGTGCCAGCAGTGACCCGGGACTACCAACCACAGATACGCAGTATTTT